The 24 T cell receptor beta chains below come from one sample, sequenced in a study of technical replicates of blood from several donors. Sequencing used immunoSEQ multiplex PCR; TCRdb keeps in-frame clones, though not all of them. The sample records some 60,000 clones, roughly nine tenths being singletons. Sequencing was performed on PBMCs. The source is a human donor in good health. Some clones in this sample may be carry-over from other donors' samples.

This clone was seen once. This sequence joins TRBV15 and TRBJ2-7, with a tentative D call TRBD1 (5 bases). Per the germline V gene, CDR1 is LNHNV and CDR2 is YYDKDF (reference sequence). V lost 0 bases, J lost 9 bases, and 18 bases lay in between. The CDR3 spans 15 residues. CDR3 residues: CATSRDQGQVERQYF. The DNA for the CDR3 is TGTGCCACCAGCAGAGATCAGGGCCAGGTGGAGCGGCAGTACTTC.

This clone was observed a single time. This sequence joins TRBV30 and TRBJ1-2; 7 nucleotides line up with TRBD1. V lost 1 base, J lost 8 bases, and 7 bases stayed unmatched. This CDR3 has 13 amino acids. Looked up from germline, CDR1 is GTSNPN and CDR2 is SVGIG (reference sequence). The CDR3: CAWSADRAMGYTF. The CDR3 region has the DNA TGTGCCTGGAGTGCTGACAGGGCGATGGGCTACACCTTC.

This clone was picked up one time. This chain connects TRBV10-3 to TRBJ2-7, with D possibly being TRBD2 (5 bases). The germline V and J ends were trimmed by 10 bases and 6 bases, with 13 bases remaining between them. Germline V gives CDR1 ENHRY, CDR2 SYGVKD. CDR3 size: 11 residues. Here the CDR3 DNA reads TGTGCCACCTCCCCTGGAGGCGAGCAGTACTTC. Encoded protein: CATSPGGEQYF.

This clone was detected once. This chain links TRBV7-2 with TRBJ2-3; a weak D match, TRBD2 (6 bases). This CDR3 contains 14 residues. Germline V lookup: CDR1 SGHTA, CDR2 FQGNSA. The V end lost 5 bases, the J end lost 0 bases, and 9 bases lay between the germline ends. CDR3 amino acids: CASSRSGSTDTQYF. Written as DNA, the CDR3 is TGTGCCAGCAGCCGTAGCGGTAGCACAGATACGCAGTATTTT.

This clone was detected only once. The rearrangement links TRBV18 to TRBJ2-7; 7 nucleotides align to TRBD1. CDR1 is KGHSH and CDR2 is LQKENI in the germline V gene. The CDR3 contains 15 residues. With 5 bases clipped from V and 2 bases from J, the junction kept 9 bases outside the gene matches. This chain's CDR3 is CASSDGGQETYEQYF. The CDR3 nucleotides are TGTGCCAGCTCAGACGGAGGACAGGAAACCTACGAGCAGTACTTC.

The rearrangement joins TRBV5-1 to TRBJ1-4; D gene unclear. Germline values: CDR1 SGHRS, CDR2 YFSETQ. The CDR3 consists of 15 residues. The V and J ends lost 2 bases and 0 bases respectively, with 8 bases between them. CDR3 residues: CASSFGLATNEKLFF. The CDR3 nucleotides read TGCGCCAGCAGCTTTGGGCTCGCAACTAATGAAAAACTGTTTTTT.

V is TRBV5-4 and J is TRBJ2-5, with D possibly TRBD2 on 6 matching bases. V was shortened by 3 bases and J by 5 bases, with 11 bases between the two germline ends. Germline-derived CDR1 and CDR2 are SGHNT and YYREEE (reference sequence). The CDR3 has 13 residues. Written as DNA, the CDR3 is TGTGCCAGCAGCTCGATTGGGGGGGAGACCCAGTACTTC. Its protein is CASSSIGGETQYF.

This chain joins TRBV4-2 and TRBJ2-7; no clear D gene. The CDR3 is 15 residues long. The ends were cut back, 0 bases at V and 3 bases at J, with 12 bases in the middle. CDR1 is LGHNA and CDR2 is YNFKEQ in the germline V gene. The chain's CDR3 is CASSQDPQPSYEQYF. The DNA for the CDR3 is TGTGCCAGCAGCCAAGATCCACAGCCGAGCTACGAGCAGTACTTC.

The chain employs TRBV20-1 and TRBJ2-7; TRBD2 matches 7 bases. This CDR3 has 11 amino acids. Germline-derived CDR1 and CDR2 are DFQATT and SNEGSKA (reference sequence). V lost 5 bases to trimming and J lost 9 bases; unmatched junction nucleotides: 7. For the CDR3, the DNA is TGCAGTGCTCCGGGGAGGGCGGGGCAGTACTTC. Its translation: CSAPGRAGQYF.

This chain joins TRBV5-1 and TRBJ2-7; 14 positions agree with TRBD2. The CDR3 has 20 residues. CDR1 and CDR2 from the germline V gene are SGHRS and YFSETQ. Germline trimming cut 3 bases from V and 1 base from J; bases unmatched to any gene: 15. The DNA of the CDR3 is TGCGCCAGCAGCTACCGGGACAGATGGACTAGCGGGGGGATATCCTACGAGCAGTACTTC. The encoded protein is CASSYRDRWTSGGISYEQYF.

The chain carries TRBV29-1 and TRBJ1-2; D possibly corresponds to TRBD1 (5 bases). Germline loops: CDR1 SQVTM, CDR2 ANQGSEA. Trimming stripped 1 base from V and 8 bases from J, with 8 bases between. The CDR3 loop spans 11 amino acids. As DNA, the CDR3 is TGCAGCGTTGAAGCGACAGCGGGCTACACCTTC. Protein: CSVEATAGYTF. Full variable domain (outside the CDR3, taken from reference TRBV29-1 and TRBJ1-2): SAVISQKPSRDICQRGTSLTIQCQVDSQVTMMFWYRQQPGQSLTLIATANQGSEATYESGFVIDKFPISRPNLTFSTLTVSNMSPEDSSIYLCSVEATAGYTFGSGTRLTVV.

This clone was counted a few times. The chain recombines TRBV27 with TRBJ1-5, with TRBD1 as a possible D gene (5 bases). V was cut by 4 bases and J by 6 bases, with 19 bases left in between. Germline lookup yields CDR1 MNHEY and CDR2 SMNVEV (reference sequence). This CDR3 comprises 16 residues. CDR3 loop: CASSSIQVVSGQPQHF. CDR3 nucleotide sequence: TGTGCCAGCAGTTCAATACAGGTCGTTTCAGGTCAGCCCCAGCATTTT.

The gene calls are TRBV5-6 and TRBJ1-4; D gene unclear. V lost 4 bases and J 8 bases, leaving 12 bases between the germline ends. Germline V gene lookup returns CDR1 SGHDT and CDR2 YYEEEE. This CDR3 comprises 13 residues. For the CDR3, the DNA is TGTGCCAGCAGCCTGCAGTTTCTCGAAAAACTGTTTTTT. Amino acid sequence: CASSLQFLEKLFF.

In its sample, this clone is medium-sized. The chain links TRBV7-6 to TRBJ1-1, with 7 bases matching TRBD1. CDR1 and CDR2 (germline): SGHVS, FNYEAQ. The junction had 12 bases not matched to a gene; V was cut back by 5 bases and J by 0 bases. This CDR3 region has 17 residues. The CDR3 nucleotides are TGTGCCAGCAGCCGGGGCGCAGGGGGGATAATGAACACTGAAGCTTTCTTT. It encodes CASSRGAGGIMNTEAFF.

The chain joins TRBV5-1 to TRBJ2-3, with D tentatively TRBD2 (6 bases). This CDR3 is 17 amino acids long. V was pared by 4 bases and J by 4 bases, with 22 bases between. Germline loops: CDR1 SGHRS, CDR2 YFSETQ. CDR3 residues: CASSPLASAIGADTQYF. The CDR3 DNA is TGCGCCAGCAGCCCCCTTGCTAGCGCAATAGGGGCAGATACGCAGTATTTT.

CDR3 amino acids: CASSLETDTYGYTF. The CDR3 DNA is TGCGCCAGCAGCTTGGAGACCGACACCTATGGCTACACCTTC. The chain has TRBV5-1 and TRBJ1-2; D is unresolved. Trimming left V 0 bases short and J 4 bases short, with 10 bases between. The CDR3 covers 14 residues. Germline V gives CDR1 SGHRS, CDR2 YFSETQ. Variable domain in full (rest from reference TRBV5-1 and TRBJ1-2): KAGVTQTPRYLIKTRGQQVTLSCSPISGHRSVSWYQQTPGQGLQFLFEYFSETQRNKGNFPGRFSGRQFSNSRSEMNVSTLELGDSALYLCASSLETDTYGYTFGSGTRLTVV.

This rearrangement joins TRBV9 to TRBJ1-5; 10 bases fit TRBD1. Germline-derived CDR1 and CDR2 are SGDLS and YYNGEE. Trimming took 0 bases from V and 6 from J; bases not matched to a gene: 3. The CDR3 length is 15 residues. The CDR3 bases are TGTGCCAGCAGCGTAGGACAGGGGGCAAGTCAGCCCCAGCATTTT. Translating gives CASSVGQGASQPQHF. The variable domain in full, completed from reference TRBV9 and TRBJ1-5, reads DSGVTQTPKHLITATGQRVTLRCSPRSGDLSVYWYQQSLDQGLQFLIQYYNGEERAKGNILERFSAQQFPDLHSELNLSSLELGDSALYFCASSVGQGASQPQHFGDGTRLSIL.

The J gene is TRBJ2-2, the V gene TRBV4-1; D may be TRBD2 (6 bases). The V end was cut by 1 base, the J end by 4 bases, with 13 bases between. This CDR3 comprises 16 residues. CDR1 and CDR2 (germline): MGHRA, YSYEKL. The chain's CDR3 is CASSQGTTSTTGELFF. DNA of the CDR3: TGCGCCAGCAGCCAAGGGACTACCTCCACCACCGGGGAGCTGTTTTTT.

This clone was recorded only once. V usage is TRBV6-5 and J usage is TRBJ2-2, with a possible D match to TRBD1 (6 bases). The CDR3 has 15 amino acids. V was clipped by 2 bases and J by 7 bases, with 14 bases between them. The germline gives CDR1 MNHEY, CDR2 SVGAGI. The CDR3 region has the DNA TGTGCCAGCAGTTACGACGCAGGGGTAGGCGGGGAGCTGTTTTTT. Translating gives CASSYDAGVGGELFF.

The count of this clone is one. The genes are TRBV7-7 and TRBJ2-2; tentatively, D is TRBD2 (5 bases). CDR1 SSHAT and CDR2 FNYEAQ come from the germline V gene (reference sequence). V dropped 1 base and J dropped 5 bases, with 11 bases sitting between them. CDR3 length: 15 amino acids. CDR3 DNA sequence: TGTGCCAGCAGCTTAGACGGGATCGGGACCGGGGAGCTGTTTTTT. Amino acids: CASSLDGIGTGELFF. The whole variable domain, filled in from reference TRBV7-7 and TRBJ2-2, reads GAGVSQSPRYKVTKRGQDVTLRCDPISSHATLYWYQQALGQGPEFLTYFNYEAQPDKSGLPSDRFSAERPEGSISTLTIQRTEQRDSAMYRCASSLDGIGTGELFFGEGSRLTVL.

The J gene is TRBJ2-1, the V gene TRBV4-3; 12 bases align to TRBD2. Per the germline V gene, CDR1 is LGHNA and CDR2 is YSLEER. CDR3 size: 16 residues. Losses at the gene ends were 0 bases for V and 6 bases for J; bases not matched to a gene: 3. The CDR3 nucleotides are TGCGCCAGCAGCCAAGAAGTACTAGCGGGAGGCAATGAGCAGTTCTTC. This gives the protein CASSQEVLAGGNEQFF.

This clone was counted once. The chain uses TRBV29-1 and TRBJ2-7; 7 bases are a match to TRBD1. Trimming at V came to 6 bases and at J to 1 base, leaving 6 bases not matched to a gene. CDR1 and CDR2 (germline): SQVTM, ANQGSEA. The CDR3 consists of 13 residues. The DNA for the CDR3 is TGCAGCGTGTACCGGGACAGTTCCTACGAGCAGTACTTC. It encodes CSVYRDSSYEQYF.

This clone was found once. The genes are TRBV6-1 and TRBJ2-7, with 7 bases identical to TRBD1. Germline V gene data show CDR1 as MNHNS and CDR2 as SASEGT. The CDR3 length is 13 residues. The CDR3, as DNA: TGTGACGGAAGGGGGCAGAAGCCCTACGAGCAGTACTTC. Translated, it gives CDGRGQKPYEQYF.

This clone appeared once. V is TRBV5-1 and J is TRBJ1-1; 9 bases fit TRBD1. The V gene end was trimmed by 9 bases and the J gene end by 0 bases; junction bases not matched to a gene: 9. CDR1 and CDR2 from the germline V gene are SGHRS and YFSETQ. This CDR3 spans 15 amino acids. The CDR3 DNA follows: TGCGCCACCACTCCCGGGACAGGGTTGAACACTGAAGCTTTCTTT. Translated: CATTPGTGLNTEAFF.